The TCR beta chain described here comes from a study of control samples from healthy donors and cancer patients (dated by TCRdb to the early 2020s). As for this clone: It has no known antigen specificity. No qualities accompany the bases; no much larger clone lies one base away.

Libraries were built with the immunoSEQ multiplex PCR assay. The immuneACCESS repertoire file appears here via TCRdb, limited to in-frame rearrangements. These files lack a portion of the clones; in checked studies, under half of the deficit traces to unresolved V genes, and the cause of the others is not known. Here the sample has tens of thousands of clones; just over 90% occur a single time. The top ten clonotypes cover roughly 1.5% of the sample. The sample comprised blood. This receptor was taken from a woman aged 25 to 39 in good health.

Here is the DNA: TGTGCCAGCTCACCATCAAGGGCTGGGGCCAACGTCCTGACTTTC. Its protein is CASSPSRAGANVLTF. This chain joins TRBV18 to TRBJ2-6; the D segment cannot be called with confidence. V is shortened by 2 bases, J by 2 bases, and the region joining them spans 7 bases. CDR1 and CDR2 were assigned from the germline V gene as KGHSH and LQKENI. The CDR3, cysteine through phenylalanine, is 15 amino acids long. Just CDR3 DNA is preserved here, 45 bases in frame from base 1.